This T cell receptor beta chain stems from a study of molecular identifiers for immune sequencing clone quantification. Study-wide results and limits: Highly expanded clone sizes could be underestimated by identical TCR molecules that share a barcode. Detecting spiked Jurkat TCR RNA from one cell among about 910,000 naive cells was reportedly possible.

Germline V gives CDR1 SGHDN, CDR2 FVKESK. The CDR3 runs to 16 residues. Trimming pared 0 bases from V and 4 bases from J, leaving 16 bases between. Sorting was used to obtain naive CD8 T cells (CD8+CD4-CCR7+CD45RA+). MiXCR was run by TCRdb on the PCR reads, yielding one entry per CDR3 protein. The sample lists 400,000 to 600,000 distinct CDR3 sequences, roughly 25% seen once, with under 0.8% in the top ten. This clonotype was counted many times. Its antigen is as yet unknown. This chain connects TRBV14 to TRBJ2-7, with D possibly TRBD1 on 5 matching bases. Sequences were obtained from naive CD8+ T cells from blood, with Jurkat cell RNA spiked in. Subset specified: FACS-sorted CD8+CD4-CCR7+CD45RA+ naive T cells. The sequence was collected from a human donor in good health. Some libraries in this study had Jurkat cell RNA spiked in. DNA of the CDR3: TGTGCCAGCAGCCAAGATGTCGGCCAGGGTCGGTACGAGCAGTACTTC. Translation gives CASSQDVGQGRYEQYF.